This T cell receptor (beta chain) appears in the sequencing data of a study of T cell responses to AZD1222 COVID-19 vaccine. Study details: Second doses at about 4 or about 12 weeks were pooled.

Regarding the study as a whole: Two AZD1222 administrations were followed by greater Spike-specific TCR breadth and depth.

Regarding this clone: Its specificity is not known.

Using immunoSEQ multiplex PCR, the repertoire was profiled, and TCRdb retains in-frame clones only, with some absent. Here the sample spans approximately 110,000 clones, around nine tenths being singletons. The sequence was obtained from an adult in good health. Sequenced material: peripheral blood, taken on day 0 of AZD1222 vaccination.

The CDR3 is CASSGTGNNYGYTF. CDR3 sequence (DNA): TGTGCCAGCAGCGGGACAGGGAATAACTATGGCTACACCTTC. The rearrangement uses TRBV2 and TRBJ1-2; 9 bases map to TRBD1. CDR1 and CDR2 (germline): SNHLY, FYNNEI. The V segment lost 6 bases and the J segment 1 base; nucleotides outside the gene matches: 3. The CDR3 length is 14 residues.